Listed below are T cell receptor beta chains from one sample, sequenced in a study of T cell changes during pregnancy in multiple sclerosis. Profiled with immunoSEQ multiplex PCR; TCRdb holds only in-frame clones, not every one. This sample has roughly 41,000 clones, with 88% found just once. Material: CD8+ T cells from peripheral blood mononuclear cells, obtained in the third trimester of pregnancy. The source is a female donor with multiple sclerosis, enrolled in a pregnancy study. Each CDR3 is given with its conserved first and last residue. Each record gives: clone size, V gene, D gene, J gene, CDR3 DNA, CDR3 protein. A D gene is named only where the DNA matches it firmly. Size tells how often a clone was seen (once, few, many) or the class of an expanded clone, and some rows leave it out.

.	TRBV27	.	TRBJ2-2	TGTGCCAGCAGTCCCCACCGACAGGTGATCACCGGGGAGCTGTTTTTT	CASSPHRQVITGELFF
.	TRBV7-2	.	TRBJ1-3	TGTGCCAGCAGCACCACAGGGAGCACCATATATTTT	CASSTTGSTIYF
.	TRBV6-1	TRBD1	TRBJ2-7	TGTGCCAGTTCAAAAACGACAGGGAGATACGAGCAGTACTTC	CASSKTTGRYEQYF
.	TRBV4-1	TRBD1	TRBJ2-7	TGCGCCAGCAGCCTAGGGCGAACAGGGGCCCTCTTCTACGAGCAGTACTTC	CASSLGRTGALFYEQYF
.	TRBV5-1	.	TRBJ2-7	TGCGCCACCGGCGAGACAGGACCCCACGAGCAGTACTTC	CATGETGPHEQYF
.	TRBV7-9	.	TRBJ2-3	TGTGCCAGTGAGGGGGTCCCAGATACGCAGTATTTT	CASEGVPDTQYF
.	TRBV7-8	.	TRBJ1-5	TGTGCCAGCAGCTTAGTTCAGGGGTCTGGCAATCAGCCCCAGCATTTT	CASSLVQGSGNQPQHF
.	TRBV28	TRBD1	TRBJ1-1	TGTGCCAGCAGTTTTCAGGGGGGTTCCACTGAAGCTTTCTTT	CASSFQGGSTEAFF
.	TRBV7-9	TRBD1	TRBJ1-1	TGTGCCAGCAGCCCGAGGGACAGGGGGCGGGATACTGAAGCTTTCTTT	CASSPRDRGRDTEAFF
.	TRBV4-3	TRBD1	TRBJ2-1	TGCGCCAGCAGCCAAGGGACAGGGATGTCAAATGAGCAGTTCTTC	CASSQGTGMSNEQFF
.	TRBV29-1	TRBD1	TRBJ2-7	TGCAGCGCCTATGCGCCGGGACAGCGGACCTACGAGCAGTACTTC	CSAYAPGQRTYEQYF
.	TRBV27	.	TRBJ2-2	TGTGCCAGCAGGGACATTGCCGGGGAGCTGTTTTTT	CASRDIAGELFF
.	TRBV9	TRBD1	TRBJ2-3	TGTGCCAGCAGCGCGACAGGGGGCAGGGATACGCAGTATTTT	CASSATGGRDTQYF
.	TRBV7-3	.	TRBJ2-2	TGTGCCAGCAGCCGGTCAGGGCGCGAAGGCACCGGGGAGCTGTTTTTT	CASSRSGREGTGELFF
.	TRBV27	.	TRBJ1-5	TGTGCCAGCAGTTCTACCCCTCGGGGGAAAGGCCAGCCCCAGCATTTT	CASSSTPRGKGQPQHF
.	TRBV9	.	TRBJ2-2	TGTGCCAGCAGCGTATTCACCGGCACCGGGGAGCTGTTTTTT	CASSVFTGTGELFF
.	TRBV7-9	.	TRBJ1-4	TGTGCCAGCAGCTTCGCCCAGGGATCTAATGAAAAACTGTTTTTT	CASSFAQGSNEKLFF
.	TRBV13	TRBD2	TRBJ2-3	TGTGCCAGCAGCCCTGGGACTAGCGGGGCAGATACGCAGTATTTT	CASSPGTSGADTQYF
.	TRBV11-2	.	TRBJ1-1	TGTGCCAGCAGCTTAGTTGGACACCGCCTCGCCGAAGCTTTCTTT	CASSLVGHRLAEAFF
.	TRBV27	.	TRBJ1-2	TGTGCCAGCAGTTTTACAGGGTCCAACTATGGCTACACCTTC	CASSFTGSNYGYTF
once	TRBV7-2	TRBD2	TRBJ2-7	TGTGCCAGCAGCTCGGGACTAGATTGGGAGCAGTACTTC	CASSSGLDWEQYF
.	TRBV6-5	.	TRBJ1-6	TGTGCCAGCAGTTACGGTCCCAGGGGTTCACCCCTCCACTTT	CASSYGPRGSPLHF
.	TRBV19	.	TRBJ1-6	TGTGCCAGTACCGACAGGTTCTATAATTCACCCCTCCACTTT	CASTDRFYNSPLHF
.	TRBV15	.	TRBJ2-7	TGTGCCACCAGCGGCGGGAATTCCTACGAGCAGTACTTC	CATSGGNSYEQYF
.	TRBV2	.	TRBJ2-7	TGTGCCAGCAGTGTCCCGATAGTGGGGGCATCCTACGAGCAGTACTTC	CASSVPIVGASYEQYF
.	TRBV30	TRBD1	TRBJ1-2	TGTGCCTGGAGGTTCGTAGGGGGCGCCGGTGGCTACACCTTC	CAWRFVGGAGGYTF
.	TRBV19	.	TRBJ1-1	TGTGCCAGTAGTATTACTCTGAACACTGAAGCTTTCTTT	CASSITLNTEAFF
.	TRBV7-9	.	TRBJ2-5	TGTGCCAGCAGCTTAAGTAGCGGCGAGCAAGAGACCCAGTACTTC	CASSLSSGEQETQYF
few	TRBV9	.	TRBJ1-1	TGTGCCAGCAGCGTAGCGGACACTGAAGCTTTCTTT	CASSVADTEAFF